Listed below are T cell receptor beta chains from one sample, sequenced in a study of identical twins. One entry per CDR3 protein, called by TCRdb with MiXCR from the 5' RACE reads. The sample includes about 490,000 distinct CDR3 sequences, roughly 15% of them seen just once. The sample also formed part of further work on yellow fever vaccine responses in identical twins.

Source material: CD4+ T cells sorted from blood. These receptors were taken from a young woman in good health. Both conserved end residues are part of each CDR3. D genes are given only for firm matches. Clone size appears in some rows only: once, few, many, or a class for an expanded clone.

>-|-|TRBV7-3|TRBJ1-2
TGTGCCAGCAGCACCTCTGGGGGATATGGCTACACCTTC
CASSTSGGYGYTF
>few|-|TRBV5-1|TRBJ1-6
TGCGCCAGCAGATTGATGGGTGAAGGTTCACCCCTCCACTTT
CASRLMGEGSPLHF
>many|TRBD2|TRBV7-2|TRBJ2-5
TGTGCCAGCAGTACAGGCCAGCGGGGATATCAGGAGACCCAGTACTTC
CASSTGQRGYQETQYF
>-|TRBD1|TRBV5-1|TRBJ2-4
TGCGCCAGCAGCATATCCGGGACAGTAGCCAAAAACATTCAGTACTTC
CASSISGTVAKNIQYF
>-|TRBD2|TRBV3-1|TRBJ2-1
TGTGCCAGCAGCCAATTGACCGGGACTAGCTTCCATGAGCAGTTCTTC
CASSQLTGTSFHEQFF
>few|-|TRBV29-1|TRBJ2-1
TGCAGCGTTGGTTTCACCTCGCGCGATGAGCAGTTCTTC
CSVGFTSRDEQFF
>-|TRBD2|TRBV3-1|TRBJ2-5
TGTGCCAGCAGCCACGGCGGGAGGAAGGAGACCCAGTACTTC
CASSHGGRKETQYF
>-|-|TRBV20-1|TRBJ2-1
TGCAGTGCTAGAGACTTCTGGAGCTCCTACAATGAGCAGTTCTTC
CSARDFWSSYNEQFF
>-|-|TRBV29-1|TRBJ1-1
TGCAGCGTGAGGGAGGGGGGGAACACTGAAGCTTTCTTT
CSVREGGNTEAFF
>few|-|TRBV7-6|TRBJ2-7
TGTGCCAGCAGTGTTTCGACCGGGTCCCAAGAGCAGTACTTC
CASSVSTGSQEQYF
>many|TRBD2|TRBV7-9|TRBJ2-7
TGTGCCAGCAGCTTAGTTCTAGCGGGAGTAAACGAGCAGTACTTC
CASSLVLAGVNEQYF
>-|TRBD1|TRBV28|TRBJ1-2
TGTGCCAGCAGTTCCCACCAACTCAAGACAGGGAACTATGGCTACACCTTC
CASSSHQLKTGNYGYTF
>few|-|TRBV5-1|TRBJ2-5
TGCGCCAGCAGCTTTCTAGTCCAAGAGACCCAGTACTTC
CASSFLVQETQYF
>-|-|TRBV18|TRBJ2-1
TGTGCCAGCTCACCAAGGTTGACAGAGCAGTTCTTC
CASSPRLTEQFF
>few|-|TRBV2|TRBJ1-1
TGTGCCAGCAGCCTGTCCCCCTCGACGGAAGCTTTCTTT
CASSLSPSTEAFF
>-|-|TRBV4-2|TRBJ2-2
TGTGCCAGCAGCCAAGATGGGGGCAGGCGGGGAAACACCGGGGAGCTGTTTTTT
CASSQDGGRRGNTGELFF
>few|TRBD1|TRBV28|TRBJ2-3
TGTGCCAGCAGTTCCAACACACCGGGACAGGGGGCAGAAGATACGCAGTATTTT
CASSSNTPGQGAEDTQYF
>-|TRBD1|TRBV28|TRBJ1-4
TGTGCCAGCAGTTTGGGTATCACAGGGGCCGGTAGTGCAACTAATGAAAAACTGTTTTTT
CASSLGITGAGSATNEKLFF
>many|TRBD1|TRBV20-1|TRBJ2-1
TGCAGTGCTATTCAGGACAGGGGCGGCGAGCAGTTCTTC
CSAIQDRGGEQFF
>many|-|TRBV5-1|TRBJ2-1
TGCGCCAGCAGCCCGGTACCTGACACGAATAATGAGCAGTTCTTC
CASSPVPDTNNEQFF
>few|-|TRBV6-5|TRBJ2-1
TGTGCCAGCAGTTACTCGACTCCGGGTAGTGAGCAGTTCTTC
CASSYSTPGSEQFF
>-|TRBD1|TRBV28|TRBJ1-2
TGTGCCACCAGGGGAACCGGGACAGGGGCCTATGGCTACACCTTC
CATRGTGTGAYGYTF